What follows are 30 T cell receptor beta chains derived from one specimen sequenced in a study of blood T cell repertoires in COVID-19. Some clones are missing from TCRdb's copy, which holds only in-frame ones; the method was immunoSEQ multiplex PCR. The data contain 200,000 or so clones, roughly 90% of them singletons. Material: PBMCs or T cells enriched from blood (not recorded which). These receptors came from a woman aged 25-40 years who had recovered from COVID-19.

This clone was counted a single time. CDR3 bases: TGTGCCAGCAGCGTAGCTGGTGGTAGGACTAGCACAGATACGCAGTATTTT. This encodes CASSVAGGRTSTDTQYF. The chain has TRBV9 and TRBJ2-3, with TRBD2 as a possible D gene (5 bases). The germline gives CDR1 SGDLS, CDR2 YYNGEE. This CDR3 has 17 amino acids. V dropped 0 bases and J dropped 0 bases, with 14 bases sitting between them. Variable domain in full (rest from reference TRBV9 and TRBJ2-3): DSGVTQTPKHLITATGQRVTLRCSPRSGDLSVYWYQQSLDQGLQFLIQYYNGEERAKGNILERFSAQQFPDLHSELNLSSLELGDSALYFCASSVAGGRTSTDTQYFGPGTRLTVL.

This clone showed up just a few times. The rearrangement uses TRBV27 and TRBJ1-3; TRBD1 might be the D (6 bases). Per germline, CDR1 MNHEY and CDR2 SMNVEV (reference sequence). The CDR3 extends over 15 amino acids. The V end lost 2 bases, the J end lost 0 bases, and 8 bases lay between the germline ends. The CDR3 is CASSLQGGSGNTIYF. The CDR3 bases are TGTGCCAGCAGTTTACAAGGGGGCTCTGGAAACACCATATATTTT.

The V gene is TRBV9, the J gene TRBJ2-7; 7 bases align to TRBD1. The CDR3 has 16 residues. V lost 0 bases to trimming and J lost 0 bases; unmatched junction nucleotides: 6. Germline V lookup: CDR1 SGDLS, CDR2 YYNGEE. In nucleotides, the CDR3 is TGTGCCAGCAGCGTAGGTGGGGACAGCCGCTCCTACGAGCAGTACTTC. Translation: CASSVGGDSRSYEQYF. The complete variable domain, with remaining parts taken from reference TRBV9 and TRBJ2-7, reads DSGVTQTPKHLITATGQRVTLRCSPRSGDLSVYWYQQSLDQGLQFLIQYYNGEERAKGNILERFSAQQFPDLHSELNLSSLELGDSALYFCASSVGGDSRSYEQYFGPGTRLTVT.

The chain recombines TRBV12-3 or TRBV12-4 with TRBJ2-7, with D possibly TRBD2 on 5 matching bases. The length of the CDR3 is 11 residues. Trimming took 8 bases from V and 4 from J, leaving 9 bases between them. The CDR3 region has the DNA TGTGCCAGCGGGAGTCCTTACGAGCAGTACTTC. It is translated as CASGSPYEQYF.

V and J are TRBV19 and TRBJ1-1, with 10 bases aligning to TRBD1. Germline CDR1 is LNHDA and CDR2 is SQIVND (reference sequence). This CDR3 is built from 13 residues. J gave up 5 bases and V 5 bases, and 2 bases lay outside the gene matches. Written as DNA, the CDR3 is TGTGCCAGTAGTGGACAGGGGGGGACTGAAGCTTTCTTT. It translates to CASSGQGGTEAFF.

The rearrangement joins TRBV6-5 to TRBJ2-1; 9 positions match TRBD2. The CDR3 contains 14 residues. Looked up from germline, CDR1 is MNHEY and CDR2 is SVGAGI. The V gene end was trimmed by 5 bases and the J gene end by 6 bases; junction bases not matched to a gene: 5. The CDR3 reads CASSKKRGANEQFF. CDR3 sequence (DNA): TGTGCCAGCAGTAAAAAGCGGGGGGCCAATGAGCAGTTCTTC.

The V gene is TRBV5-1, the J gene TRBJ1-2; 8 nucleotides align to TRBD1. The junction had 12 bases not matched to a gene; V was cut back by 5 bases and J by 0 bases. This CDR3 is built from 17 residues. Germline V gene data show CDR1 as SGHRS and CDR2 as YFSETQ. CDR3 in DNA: TGCGCCAGCAGGCCTCCACAGGGGGAAGAGGCTAACTATGGCTACACCTTC. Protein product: CASRPPQGEEANYGYTF. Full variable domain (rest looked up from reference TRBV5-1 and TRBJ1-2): KAGVTQTPRYLIKTRGQQVTLSCSPISGHRSVSWYQQTPGQGLQFLFEYFSETQRNKGNFPGRFSGRQFSNSRSEMNVSTLELGDSALYLCASRPPQGEEANYGYTFGSGTRLTVV.

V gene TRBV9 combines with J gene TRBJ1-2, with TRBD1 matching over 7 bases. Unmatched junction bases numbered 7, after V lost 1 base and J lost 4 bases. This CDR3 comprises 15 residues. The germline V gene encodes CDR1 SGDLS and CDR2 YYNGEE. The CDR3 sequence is CASSVSGQSLYGYTF. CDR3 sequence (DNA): TGTGCCAGCAGCGTATCGGGACAGAGTCTCTATGGCTACACCTTC.

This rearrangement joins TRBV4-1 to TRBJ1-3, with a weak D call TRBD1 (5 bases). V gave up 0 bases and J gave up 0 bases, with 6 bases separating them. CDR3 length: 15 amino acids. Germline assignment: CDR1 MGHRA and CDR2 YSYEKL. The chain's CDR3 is CASSQEDTSGNTIYF. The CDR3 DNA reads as TGCGCCAGCAGCCAAGAGGACACCTCTGGAAACACCATATATTTT.

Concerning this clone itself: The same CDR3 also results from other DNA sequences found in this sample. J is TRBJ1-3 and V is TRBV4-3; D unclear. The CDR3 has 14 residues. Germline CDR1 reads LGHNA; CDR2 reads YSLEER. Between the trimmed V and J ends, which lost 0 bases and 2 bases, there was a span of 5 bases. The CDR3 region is CASSQDRTGNTIYF. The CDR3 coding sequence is TGCGCCAGCAGCCAAGACAGAACTGGAAACACCATATATTTT.

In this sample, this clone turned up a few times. The CDR3 reads CAAGGRPTRSYEQYF. CDR3 DNA: TGTGCCGCCGGCGGGCGACCAACTAGATCCTACGAGCAGTACTTC. V is TRBV6-5 and J is TRBJ2-7; the D gene is possibly TRBD2 (5 bases). Germline V gene lookup returns CDR1 MNHEY and CDR2 SVGAGI. The germline V and J ends were trimmed by 11 bases and 1 base, with 21 bases remaining between them. This CDR3 contains 15 residues.

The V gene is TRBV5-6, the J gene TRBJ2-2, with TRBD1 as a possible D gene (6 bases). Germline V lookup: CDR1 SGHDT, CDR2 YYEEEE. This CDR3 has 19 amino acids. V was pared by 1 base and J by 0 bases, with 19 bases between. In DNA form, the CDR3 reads TGTGCCAGCAGCTTGCCTGGGGGCTACTCCCTCGCGAACACCGGGGAGCTGTTTTTT. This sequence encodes CASSLPGGYSLANTGELFF. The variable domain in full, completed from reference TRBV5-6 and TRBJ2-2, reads DAGVTQSPTHLIKTRGQQVTLRCSPKSGHDTVSWYQQALGQGPQFIFQYYEEEERQRGNFPDRFSGHQFPNYSSELNVNALLLGDSALYLCASSLPGGYSLANTGELFFGEGSRLTVL.

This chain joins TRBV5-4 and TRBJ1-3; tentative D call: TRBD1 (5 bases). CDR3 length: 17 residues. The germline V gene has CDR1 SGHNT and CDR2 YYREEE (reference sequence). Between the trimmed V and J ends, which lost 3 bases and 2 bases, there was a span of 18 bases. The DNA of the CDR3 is TGTGCCAGCAGCTCCCCTGGGCAGGGTCTGACTGGAAACACCATATATTTT. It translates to CASSSPGQGLTGNTIYF.

The CDR3 sequence is CASSLTRGSYNEQFF. In DNA form, the CDR3 reads TGTGCCAGCAGCTTAACGCGGGGGTCATACAATGAGCAGTTCTTC. The chain employs TRBV7-3 and TRBJ2-1; 7 bases match TRBD2. V lost 0 bases and J lost 4; bases outside the gene matches: 3. Germline CDR1 and CDR2: SGHTA and FQGTGA. This CDR3 has 15 amino acids.

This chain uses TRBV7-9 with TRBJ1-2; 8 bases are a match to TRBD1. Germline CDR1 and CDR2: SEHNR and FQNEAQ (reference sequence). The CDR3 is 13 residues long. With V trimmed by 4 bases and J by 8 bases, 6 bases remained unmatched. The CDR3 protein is CASSSETGGGYTF. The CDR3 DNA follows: TGTGCCAGCAGCTCAGAAACAGGGGGAGGCTACACCTTC.

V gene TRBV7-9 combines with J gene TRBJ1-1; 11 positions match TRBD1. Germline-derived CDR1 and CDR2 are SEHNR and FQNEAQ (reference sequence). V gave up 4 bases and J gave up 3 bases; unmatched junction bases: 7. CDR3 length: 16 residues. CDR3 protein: CASSSRDRGWDTEAFF. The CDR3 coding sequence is TGTGCCAGCAGCTCCCGGGACAGGGGGTGGGACACTGAAGCTTTCTTT.

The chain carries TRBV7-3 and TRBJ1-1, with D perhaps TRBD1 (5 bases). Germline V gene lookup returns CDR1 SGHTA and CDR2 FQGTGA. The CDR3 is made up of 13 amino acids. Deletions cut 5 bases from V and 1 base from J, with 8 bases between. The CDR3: CASSEDRNTEAFF. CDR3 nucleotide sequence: TGTGCCAGCAGCGAAGACAGGAACACTGAAGCTTTCTTT. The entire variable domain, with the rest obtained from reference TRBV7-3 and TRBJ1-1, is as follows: GAGVSQTPSNKVTEKGKYVELRCDPISGHTALYWYRQSLGQGPEFLIYFQGTGAADDSGLPNDRFFAVRPEGSVSTLKIQRTERGDSAVYLCASSEDRNTEAFFGQGTRLTVV.

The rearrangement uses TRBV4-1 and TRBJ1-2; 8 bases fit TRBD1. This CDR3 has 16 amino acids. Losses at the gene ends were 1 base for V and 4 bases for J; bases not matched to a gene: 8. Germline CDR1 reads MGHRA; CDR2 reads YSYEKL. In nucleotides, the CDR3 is TGCGCCAGCAGCCAAGGTGCAGGGGGCGCCTTCTATGGCTACACCTTC. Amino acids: CASSQGAGGAFYGYTF.

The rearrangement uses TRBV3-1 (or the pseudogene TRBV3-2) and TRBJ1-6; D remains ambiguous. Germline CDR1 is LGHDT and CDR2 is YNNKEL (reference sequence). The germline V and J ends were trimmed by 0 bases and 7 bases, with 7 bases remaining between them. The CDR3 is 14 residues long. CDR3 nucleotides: TGTGCCAGCAGCCAAGAATCGAGGAATTCACCCCTCCACTTT. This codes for CASSQESRNSPLHF.

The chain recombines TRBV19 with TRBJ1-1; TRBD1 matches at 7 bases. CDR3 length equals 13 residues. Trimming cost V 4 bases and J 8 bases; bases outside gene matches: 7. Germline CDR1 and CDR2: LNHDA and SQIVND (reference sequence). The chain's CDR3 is CASSNGQAREAFF. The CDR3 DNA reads TGTGCCAGTAGTAACGGACAGGCCAGGGAAGCTTTCTTT.

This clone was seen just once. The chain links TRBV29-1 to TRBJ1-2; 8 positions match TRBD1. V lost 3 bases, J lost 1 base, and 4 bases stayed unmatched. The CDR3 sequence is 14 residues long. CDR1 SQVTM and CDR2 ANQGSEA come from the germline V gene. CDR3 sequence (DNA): TGCAGCGTTGATCGGGACAGGCGTAACTATGGCTACACCTTC. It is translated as CSVDRDRRNYGYTF.

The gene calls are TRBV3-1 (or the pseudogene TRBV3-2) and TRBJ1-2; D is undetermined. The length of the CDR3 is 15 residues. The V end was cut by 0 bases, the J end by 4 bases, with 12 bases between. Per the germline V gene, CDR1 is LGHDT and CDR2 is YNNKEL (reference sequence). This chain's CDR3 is CASSQDRVVFYGYTF. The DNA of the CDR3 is TGTGCCAGCAGCCAAGACCGGGTGGTCTTCTATGGCTACACCTTC.

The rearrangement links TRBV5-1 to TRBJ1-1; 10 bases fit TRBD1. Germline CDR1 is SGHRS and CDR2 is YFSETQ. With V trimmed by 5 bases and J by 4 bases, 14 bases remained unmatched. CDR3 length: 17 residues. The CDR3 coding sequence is TGCGCCAGCAGTTCAACCGGGACAGGGGTTAGGGGCACTGAAGCTTTCTTT. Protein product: CASSSTGTGVRGTEAFF.

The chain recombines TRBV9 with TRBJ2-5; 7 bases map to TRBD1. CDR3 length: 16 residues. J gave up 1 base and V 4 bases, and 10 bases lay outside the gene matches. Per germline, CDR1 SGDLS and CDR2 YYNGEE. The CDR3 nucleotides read TGTGCCAGCAGCAGGGCGACGACAGGGCCCCAAGAGACCCAGTACTTC. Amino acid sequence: CASSRATTGPQETQYF.

CDR3 DNA: TGTGCCAGCGGATCGGGGGGGATAGATACGCAGTATTTT. It encodes CASGSGGIDTQYF. The chain has TRBV28 and TRBJ2-3; TRBD2 aligns across 8 bases. CDR3 length equals 13 residues. The junction had 6 bases not matched to a gene; V was cut back by 8 bases and J by 5 bases. Germline CDR1 MDHEN, CDR2 SYDVKM.

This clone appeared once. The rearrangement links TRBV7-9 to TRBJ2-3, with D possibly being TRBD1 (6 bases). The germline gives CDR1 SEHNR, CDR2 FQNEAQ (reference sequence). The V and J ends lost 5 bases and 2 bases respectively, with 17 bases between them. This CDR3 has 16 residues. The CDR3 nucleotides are TGTGCCAGCAGCGGAACAGGGTCTAGAAACACAGATACGCAGTATTTT. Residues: CASSGTGSRNTDTQYF.

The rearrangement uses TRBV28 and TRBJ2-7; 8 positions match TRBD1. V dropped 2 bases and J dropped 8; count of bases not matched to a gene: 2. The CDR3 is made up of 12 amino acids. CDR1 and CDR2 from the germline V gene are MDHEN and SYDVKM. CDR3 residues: CASSLQGAKQYF. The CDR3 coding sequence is TGTGCCAGCAGTTTACAGGGGGCCAAGCAGTACTTC. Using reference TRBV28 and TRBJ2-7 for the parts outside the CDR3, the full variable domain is DVKVTQSSRYLVKRTGEKVFLECVQDMDHENMFWYRQDPGLGLRLIYFSYDVKMKEKGDIPEGYSVSREKKERFSLILESASTNQTSMYLCASSLQGAKQYFGPGTRLTVT.

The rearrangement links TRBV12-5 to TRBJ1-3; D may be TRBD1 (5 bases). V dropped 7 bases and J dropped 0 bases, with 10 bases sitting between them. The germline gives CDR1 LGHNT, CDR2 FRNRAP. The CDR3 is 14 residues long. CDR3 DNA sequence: TGTGCTAGTGCCCTGGGGGGCTCTGGAAACACCATATATTTT. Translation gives CASALGGSGNTIYF.

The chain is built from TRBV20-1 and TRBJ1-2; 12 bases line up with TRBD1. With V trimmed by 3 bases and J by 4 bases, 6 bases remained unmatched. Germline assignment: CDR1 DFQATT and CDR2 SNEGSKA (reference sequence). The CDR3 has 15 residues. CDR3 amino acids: CSASPGTGGGYGYTF. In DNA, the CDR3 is TGCAGTGCTAGTCCTGGGACAGGGGGCGGCTATGGCTACACCTTC.

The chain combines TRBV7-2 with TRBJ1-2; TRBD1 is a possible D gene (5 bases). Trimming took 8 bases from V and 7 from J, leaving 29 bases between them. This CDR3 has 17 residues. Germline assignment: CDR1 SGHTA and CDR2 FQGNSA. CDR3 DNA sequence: TGTGCCAGCGGTTCGACGGTCTCCGGGCAGGGAATCTCTGGCTACACCTTC. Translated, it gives CASGSTVSGQGISGYTF.